This T cell receptor beta chain originates from a study of blood T cells in healthy people across ages. This CDR3 contains 15 residues. The V gene's germline CDR1 is SGDLS and CDR2 YYNGEE. Through a sample-barcoded 5' primer and a J-beta primer mix, a second PCR was run for 7 to 11 cycles. TCRdb used MiXCR to reprocess the 5' RACE reads, holding one entry per CDR3 protein. The table lists about 720,000 distinct CDR3 sequences, roughly 25% of them singletons, with around 3.6% in the top ten. Separately, the same data were catalogued under a study of T cells of mothers and their children. That source adds: The donors comprised six children and their three healthy Caucasian mothers. In each mother, TCR beta CDR3 reads exceeded 10 million; in each child, they numbered approximately 3 million.

The receptor was isolated from a boy aged 5-17 years in good health. The sequencing sample was made of blood. The rearrangement links TRBV9 to TRBJ2-5; D is possibly TRBD2 (6 bases). The J call may be incorrect, as the DNA end agrees better with TRBJ2-1. The CDR3 region has the DNA TGTGCCAGCAGCTCCGAGCCGGGAGACTGGAATGAGCAGTTCTTC. As protein: CASSSEPGDWNEQFF.